The clone carrying this T cell receptor beta chain was recorded at least ten times. Antigen specificity is unknown. The CDR3 goes on 3 residues after the read ends, and that part is filled in from the germline J gene. Germline CDR1 DFQATT, CDR2 SNEGSKA (reference sequence). CDR3 length equals 12 residues. Trimming cost V 8 bases and J 0 bases; bases outside gene matches: 1. This entry is derived from a study of T cell clonality in common variable immunodeficiency. Whole-study results and caveats: The cause of increased CVID clonality remains unclear without subpopulation sequencing.

The assay was immunoSEQ multiplex PCR, and TCRdb's table has in-frame clones only and misses some. This sample comprises about 52,000 clones, none seen once only. This clonotype was sampled from a person between 18 and 75 years old in good health. This chain links TRBV20-1 with TRBJ1-1; 9 bases match TRBD1. The sample consisted of peripheral blood mononuclear cells. Partial CDR3 DNA: TGCAGTACAGGGGGCATGAACACTGAA. Translation: CSTGGMNTE. The whole CDR3 sequence is CSTGGMNTEAFF.